This is a list of T cell receptor beta chains from one sample in a study of spatial heterogeneity in lung cancer. MiXCR, applied by TCRdb to the 5' RACE reads, yields one record per CDR3 protein. This sample has more than 10,000 distinct CDR3 sequences, with over 5.5% found just once. The source material was lung tumor tissue, sampled at surgery. These TCRs come from a female donor with early-stage non-small cell lung cancer. Each CDR3 is given with its conserved first and last residue. The D gene is left open where the match is weak. The size field is filled for only some rows; it gives once, few, many or a size class.

size | J | D | V | DNA | CDR3
many | TRBJ1-4 | TRBD1 | TRBV6-5 | TGTGCCAGCAGTTACAGTACGACAGGGGGGTTGAGACTGTTTTTT | CASSYSTTGGLRLFF
medium-sized | TRBJ2-5 | . | TRBV25-1 | TGTGCCAGCAGTGAGCCAGAGAGTACAGAGACCCAGTACTTC | CASSEPESTETQYF
medium-sized | TRBJ2-1 | . | TRBV10-3 | TGTGCCATCAGTGAGTCGATACTAGGGACCCCGCGCAATGAGCAGTTCTTC | CAISESILGTPRNEQFF
medium-sized | TRBJ1-2 | . | TRBV11-2 | TGTGCCAGCAGCTTAAGGACAGTTAGCCTCTATGGCTACACCTTC | CASSLRTVSLYGYTF
many | TRBJ1-1 | . | TRBV20-1 | TGCAGTGCCCTACTGATGAACACTGAAGCTTTCTTT | CSALLMNTEAFF
. | TRBJ2-1 | . | TRBV5-6 | TGTGCCAGCAGCTTTGACAGGGAGCAGTTCTTC | CASSFDREQFF
many | TRBJ2-1 | . | TRBV6-1 | TGTGCCAGCACTAATCAACTTTACAATGAGCAGTTCTTC | CASTNQLYNEQFF
. | TRBJ1-1 | . | TRBV5-1 | TGCGCCAGCAGCAACCGGGCCTTGAACACTGAAGCTTTCTTT | CASSNRALNTEAFF
medium-sized | TRBJ2-5 | TRBD2 | TRBV7-9 | TGTGCCAGCAGGCCAGCGGGGGGACAAGAGACCCAGTACTTC | CASRPAGGQETQYF
. | TRBJ1-2 | . | TRBV12-3/TRBV12-4 | TGTGCCAGCAGCACAACAACAGGGCACACCTTC | CASSTTTGHTF
medium-sized | TRBJ2-3 | . | TRBV7-2 | TGTGCCAGCAAGGCCGGTCTCGCAGATACGCAGTATTTT | CASKAGLADTQYF
many | TRBJ1-2 | . | TRBV15 | TGTGCCACCAGCAGAGCGATCAGGGGCGGAGGTGGCTACACCTTC | CATSRAIRGGGGYTF
many | TRBJ2-1 | . | TRBV15 | TGTGCCACCAGCAGAGATCAGGGGCCGGGTAATGAGCAGTTCTTC | CATSRDQGPGNEQFF
many | TRBJ1-6 | . | TRBV5-5 | TGTGCCAGCAGCTCTCAGACAGTAGGGCGACCCCTCCACTTT | CASSSQTVGRPLHF
many | TRBJ1-2 | . | TRBV6-5 | TGTGCCAGCAGAGGTGGTGTCTATGGCTACACCTTC | CASRGGVYGYTF
. | TRBJ1-3 | . | TRBV4-1 | TGCGCCAGCAGCCAAGCGTCAGCTGGAAACACCATATATTTT | CASSQASAGNTIYF
many | TRBJ1-2 | TRBD1 | TRBV7-2 | TGTGCCAGCAGAACGGACAGGCGGTCCTTATATGGCTACACCTTC | CASRTDRRSLYGYTF
many | TRBJ1-2 | . | TRBV6-2/TRBV6-3 | TGTGCCAGCAGTTACCAGCCAGCTAACTATGGCTACACCTTC | CASSYQPANYGYTF
many | TRBJ1-1 | . | TRBV18 | TGTGCCAGCTCCCAGGAGGCTGAAGCTTTCTTT | CASSQEAEAFF
many | TRBJ2-5 | TRBD2 | TRBV11-2 | TGTGCCAGCAGCTCGAGCGGGGGGCCCCAAGAGACCCAGTACTTC | CASSSSGGPQETQYF
many | TRBJ2-5 | TRBD2 | TRBV20-1 | TGCAGTGCCCCCCGGGGGGGTAAAGAGACCCAGTACTTC | CSAPRGGKETQYF
. | TRBJ2-1 | TRBD1 | TRBV29-1 | TGCAGCGTTTGGGACAGGGGATTCAATGAGCAGTTCTTC | CSVWDRGFNEQFF
medium-sized | TRBJ1-2 | . | TRBV2 | TGTGCCAGCAACCGTCTTAACTATGGCTACACCTTC | CASNRLNYGYTF